Following are 6 T cell receptor beta chains from one sample sequenced in a study of T-cell memory formation after mild COVID-19. TCRdb reprocessed the 5' RACE reads with MiXCR, giving one entry per CDR3 protein. The table shows about 250,000 distinct CDR3 sequences, with around 17% occurring only once. Sequenced sample: PBMCs or a T cell subset sorted from them (not recorded which). The receptors were gathered from a man aged 18-30 years who had mild COVID-19 (a few samples of this study predate the infection). Cell type and time point are not known.

V is TRBV21-1 and J is TRBJ1-5. TRBV21-1 is designated a pseudogene. CDR3 length: 14 residues. The CDR3 region is CASSKAGRNQPQHF. DNA for the CDR3: TGTGCCAGCAGCAAAGCTGGACGGAATCAGCCCCAGCATTTT.

The V and J genes are TRBV7-2 and TRBJ2-4; D unresolved. The CDR3 has 12 residues. Germline values: CDR1 SGHTA, CDR2 FQGNSA. V lost 1 base, J lost 9 bases, and 7 bases lay in between. The CDR3 region has the DNA TGTGCCAGCAGCTTAGATAGGAGCATTCAGTACTTC. Amino acid sequence: CASSLDRSIQYF.

This clonotype occurred many times. The chain recombines TRBV5-1 with TRBJ1-1, with D possibly TRBD1 on 5 matching bases. V lost 1 base and J 1 base, leaving 5 bases between the germline ends. CDR3 length equals 13 residues. Germline V gene sequence: CDR1 SGHRS, CDR2 YFSETQ. In nucleotides, the CDR3 is TGCGCCAGCAGCTTGACAGGGAACACTGAAGCTTTCTTT. The encoded protein is CASSLTGNTEAFF.

This clonotype was detected only a few times. The chain uses TRBV7-3 and TRBJ1-5, with 10 bases fitting TRBD1. Germline lookup yields CDR1 SGHTA and CDR2 FQGTGA. Trimming cost V 1 base and J 6 bases; bases outside gene matches: 12. This CDR3 has 18 residues. Written as DNA, the CDR3 is TGTGCCAGCAGCTTAAATTTGGGACAGGGGTTAAGTGCTCAGCCCCAGCATTTT. Translated, it gives CASSLNLGQGLSAQPQHF. The full variable domain, its missing parts supplied by reference TRBV7-3 and TRBJ1-5, is GAGVSQTPSNKVTEKGKYVELRCDPISGHTALYWYRQSLGQGPEFLIYFQGTGAADDSGLPNDRFFAVRPEGSVSTLKIQRTERGDSAVYLCASSLNLGQGLSAQPQHFGDGTRLSIL.

The chain recombines TRBV7-2 with TRBJ2-1, with TRBD2 matching over 14 bases. The V segment lost 2 bases and the J segment 0 bases; nucleotides outside the gene matches: 6. This CDR3 has 19 amino acids. CDR1 is SGHTA and CDR2 is FQGNSA in the germline V gene. The CDR3 region has the DNA TGTGCCAGCAGCTTAATTAGACTAGCGGGGGGGCCCTCCTACAATGAGCAGTTCTTC. The encoded protein is CASSLIRLAGGPSYNEQFF.

This chain connects TRBV28 to TRBJ1-2; no definite D call. Germline loops: CDR1 MDHEN, CDR2 SYDVKM. The CDR3 runs to 12 residues. The V end lost 7 bases, the J end lost 4 bases, and 10 bases lay between the germline ends. CDR3 nucleotides: TGTGCCAGCACCTTAGGTACCTATGGCTACACCTTC. Protein sequence: CASTLGTYGYTF.